This entry lists 21 T cell receptor beta chains sequenced from one sample in a study of identical twins. TCRdb passed the 5' RACE reads through MiXCR, listing each CDR3 protein once. The sample lists 450,000 or so distinct CDR3 sequences, approximately 14% occurring once. In addition, the sample was reused for a study of yellow fever vaccine responses in identical twins.

Sequencing was performed on CD4+ T cells sorted from blood. These receptors came from a woman under 30 in good health.

This clonotype turned up a few times. The V and J genes are TRBV30 and TRBJ1-2; D not resolved. Germline CDR1 and CDR2: GTSNPN and SVGIG (reference sequence). V was cut by 1 base and J by 5 bases, with 11 bases left in between. This CDR3 contains 13 residues. The CDR3 spells CAWSEGNHYGYTF. CDR3 sequence (DNA): TGTGCCTGGAGTGAAGGGAATCATTATGGCTACACCTTC. The full variable domain, rest sourced from reference TRBV30 and TRBJ1-2, is SQTIHQWPATLVQPVGSPLSLECTVEGTSNPNLYWYRQAAGRGLQLLFYSVGIGQISSEVPQNLSASRPQDRQFILSSKKLLLSDSGFYLCAWSEGNHYGYTFGSGTRLTVV.

This clonotype was counted between two and nine times. The chain joins TRBV29-1 to TRBJ1-5, with 12 bases identical to TRBD1. The length of the CDR3 is 13 residues. V gave up 6 bases and J gave up 5 bases; unmatched junction bases: 2. Germline CDR1 reads SQVTM; CDR2 reads ANQGSEA. For the CDR3, the DNA is TGCAGCGTGGGACAGGGGGCGGATCAGCCCCAGCATTTT. Its protein product is CSVGQGADQPQHF.

This clonotype was detected many times. V and J are TRBV3-1 and TRBJ2-7; 10 bases map to TRBD2. The CDR3 covers 14 residues. Germline CDR1 LGHDT, CDR2 YNNKEL (reference sequence). With 4 bases clipped from V and 6 bases from J, the junction kept 6 bases outside the gene matches. In nucleotides, the CDR3 is TGTGCCAGCAGCCTGTCAGCGGGGGGGCGCGAGCAGTACTTC. Its translation is CASSLSAGGREQYF.

This clonotype was counted at least ten times. The chain links TRBV10-2 to TRBJ2-2, with 11 nucleotides matching TRBD2. Losses at the gene ends were 6 bases for V and 7 bases for J; bases not matched to a gene: 4. The germline gives CDR1 WSHSY, CDR2 SAAADI. This CDR3 has 14 residues. CDR3 nucleotide sequence: TGCGCCAGCAGACTAGCGGGAGTAAACGGGGAGCTGTTTTTT. Its protein is CASRLAGVNGELFF.

The rearrangement uses TRBV6-6 and TRBJ2-1; the D is unclear. The CDR3 has 11 residues. CDR1 and CDR2 (germline): MNHNY, SVGAGI (reference sequence). Trimming cost V 0 bases and J 9 bases, with 3 bases left between them. CDR3 amino acids: CASSYSPEQFF. The CDR3, as DNA: TGTGCCAGCAGTTACTCACCTGAGCAGTTCTTC.

Only a few counts were recorded for this clonotype. This chain joins TRBV6-2 or TRBV6-3 and TRBJ1-5; 10 positions match TRBD1. The CDR3 is 14 amino acids. Germline CDR1 MNHEY, CDR2 SVGEGT. The trim removed 6 bases at V and 7 bases at J, leaving 6 bases unmatched. This CDR3 reads CASRGTGALQPQHF. As DNA, the CDR3 is TGTGCCAGCAGGGGGACAGGGGCCCTGCAGCCCCAGCATTTT.

The chain couples TRBV7-9 to TRBJ2-3, with D hard to call. Trimming pared 1 base from V and 2 bases from J, leaving 10 bases between. Per germline, CDR1 SEHNR and CDR2 FQNEAQ (reference sequence). This CDR3 spans 15 amino acids. The CDR3 DNA follows: TGTGCCAGCAGCTTAGTGACACCTTCCACAGATACGCAGTATTTT. Amino acid sequence: CASSLVTPSTDTQYF.

The chain has TRBV27 and TRBJ2-2; possibly TRBD1 for D (5 bases). V gave up 2 bases and J gave up 5 bases, with 15 bases separating them. CDR3 length: 16 amino acids. The germline CDR1 and CDR2 sequences are MNHEY and SMNVEV (reference sequence). Written as DNA, the CDR3 is TGTGCCAGCAGTTTACTTCGGCCAGGGCGGACCGGGGAGCTGTTTTTT. Amino acid sequence: CASSLLRPGRTGELFF.

This clonotype was observed many times. CDR3 residues: CASSFSGTLYEQYF. The CDR3 DNA reads TGCGCCAGCAGCTTTAGCGGGACTTTATACGAGCAGTACTTC. V and J are TRBV5-1 and TRBJ2-7; 8 bases align to TRBD2. The germline V gene has CDR1 SGHRS and CDR2 YFSETQ. J lost 4 bases, V lost 2 bases, and 5 bases had no gene match. This CDR3 region has 14 residues.

The chain employs TRBV5-5 and TRBJ2-7, with no clear D. V dropped 4 bases and J dropped 6 bases, with 11 bases sitting between them. Germline V gives CDR1 SGHKS, CDR2 YYEKEE (reference sequence). This CDR3 has 12 residues. CDR3 sequence (DNA): TGTGCCAGCAGCCCCAGAGGTGTCGAGCAGTACTTC. The encoded protein is CASSPRGVEQYF.

This clonotype was counted between two and nine times. The rearrangement uses TRBV9 and TRBJ2-1, with TRBD2 matching 9 bases. Looked up from germline, CDR1 is SGDLS and CDR2 is YYNGEE. The CDR3 runs 16 residues. J gave up 7 bases and V 0 bases, and 8 bases lay outside the gene matches. For the CDR3, the DNA is TGTGCCAGCAGCGTAGGGGGACTAGCCTCCCGGAATGAGCAGTTCTTC. Protein product: CASSVGGLASRNEQFF.

This clonotype has only a few counts. As DNA, the CDR3 is TGTGCCAGCAGCCAGGTAGCGGGAGAGTACGAGCAGTACTTC. Translation gives CASSQVAGEYEQYF. V gene TRBV4-2 combines with J gene TRBJ2-7; 9 positions agree with TRBD2. V was pared by 3 bases and J by 4 bases, with 4 bases of the junction left unmatched. The germline gives CDR1 LGHNA, CDR2 YNFKEQ. This CDR3 spans 14 amino acids.

J is TRBJ2-7 and V is TRBV28; 7 nucleotides agree with TRBD2. This CDR3 spans 12 amino acids. Germline V gives CDR1 MDHEN, CDR2 SYDVKM. Trimming at V came to 7 bases and at J to 4 bases, leaving 4 bases not matched to a gene. The CDR3: CASKRGGYEQYF. Here the CDR3 DNA reads TGTGCCAGCAAGAGGGGAGGGTACGAGCAGTACTTC.

This clonotype was recorded a few times. V gene TRBV11-2 combines with J gene TRBJ2-3, with 8 bases lining up with TRBD2. Trimming cost V 4 bases and J 2 bases; bases outside gene matches: 8. Germline CDR1 is SGHAT and CDR2 is FQNNGV. CDR3 length: 16 amino acids. This CDR3 reads CASSSGTRPHTDTQYF. Here the CDR3 DNA reads TGTGCCAGCAGCTCGGGGACTAGGCCCCACACAGATACGCAGTATTTT.

This clonotype was counted only a few times. The chain is built from TRBV15 and TRBJ2-5; tentatively, D is TRBD1 or TRBD2 (5 bases each). The CDR3 has 13 residues. Germline CDR1 LNHNV, CDR2 YYDKDF (reference sequence). The V gene lost 4 bases and the J gene lost 2 bases, with 8 bases spanning the gap. CDR3 region: CATSMGVQETQYF. CDR3 bases: TGTGCCACCAGCATGGGGGTACAAGAGACCCAGTACTTC.

The V call is TRBV12-3 or TRBV12-4, the J call TRBJ1-1; D gene uncertain. V lost 7 bases and J 3 bases, leaving 12 bases between the germline ends. This CDR3 is built from 13 residues. CDR3 DNA: TGTGCCAGCACCTTTTTTATGGACACTGAAGCTTTCTTT. Amino acid sequence: CASTFFMDTEAFF.

This chain uses TRBV7-6 with TRBJ2-7; a possible D gene is TRBD2 (5 bases). The CDR3 is 15 residues long. In germline, CDR1 is SGHVS, CDR2 FNYEAQ. Trimming removed 5 bases from V and 4 bases from J, with 18 bases in between. The CDR3 spells CASSPQAEWEYEQYF. CDR3 in DNA: TGTGCCAGCAGCCCCCAGGCTGAGTGGGAGTACGAGCAGTACTTC. Together with reference TRBV7-6 and TRBJ2-7, the CDR3 gives the full variable domain: GAGVSQSPRYKVTKRGQDVALRCDPISGHVSLYWYRQALGQGPEFLTYFNYEAQQDKSGLPNDRFSAERPEGSISTLTIQRTEQRDSAMYRCASSPQAEWEYEQYFGPGTRLTVT.

This clonotype was seen more than once but under ten times. The rearrangement uses TRBV20-1 and TRBJ2-2; D possibly corresponds to TRBD2 (7 bases). Germline lookup yields CDR1 DFQATT and CDR2 SNEGSKA (reference sequence). There are 14 residues in the CDR3. Trimming removed 5 bases from V and 7 bases from J, with 17 bases in between. The CDR3 DNA is TGCAGTGCTCCAAGGGGGGGTAGGGGCGGGGAGCTGTTTTTT. It is translated as CSAPRGGRGGELFF.

This clonotype was counted a few times. This chain connects TRBV10-3 to TRBJ2-2, with D hard to call. Germline loops: CDR1 ENHRY, CDR2 SYGVKD. The CDR3 has 18 residues. V lost 2 bases to trimming and J lost 0 bases, with 16 bases between them. DNA for the CDR3: TGTGCCATCAGTGAGGTTATAGGTGAGGCCGCGAACACCGGGGAGCTGTTTTTT. Translation: CAISEVIGEAANTGELFF.

The V and J genes are TRBV11-2 and TRBJ1-1; tentative D call: TRBD1 (6 bases). V was cut by 6 bases and J by 10 bases, with 12 bases left in between. In germline, CDR1 is SGHAT, CDR2 FQNNGV. The CDR3 is 11 amino acids. DNA for the CDR3: TGTGCCAGCAGACTACAGGGTTTAGCTTTCTTT. It is translated as CASRLQGLAFF.

This clonotype was recorded a few times. V and J are TRBV7-3 and TRBJ2-3; TRBD1 aligns across 7 bases. This CDR3 is built from 16 residues. Trimming took 5 bases from V and 2 from J; bases not matched to a gene: 10. Germline V gene data show CDR1 as SGHTA and CDR2 as FQGTGA. The chain's CDR3 is CASSLQGIGYTDTQYF. The CDR3, as DNA: TGTGCCAGCAGCCTACAGGGGATCGGGTACACAGATACGCAGTATTTT.